This is a list of T cell receptor beta chains from one sample in a study of T cells in Graves' hyperthyroidism and ophthalmopathy. TCRdb ran MiXCR on the multiplex PCR reads and lists one entry per CDR3 protein. The sample contains 400,000 to 450,000 distinct CDR3 sequences, around 15% of which appear only once. Input material: blood. These receptors all stem from a man aged 18 to 30 with Graves' ophthalmopathy. CDR3s include the opening cysteine and the closing phenylalanine or tryptophan. The order of the fields is V gene, J gene, D gene, clone size, CDR3 protein, CDR3 DNA. D genes are given only for firm matches. Some rows have no size entry. The others give once, few or many, or a class for an expanded clone.

>TRBV25-1|TRBJ2-3|TRBD1|-
CASSEGGQATDTQYF
TGTGCCAGCAGTGAAGGAGGACAGGCCACAGATACGCAGTATTTT
>TRBV7-9|TRBJ2-1|TRBD2|-
CASSKGTSGYTNEQFF
TGTGCCAGCAGCAAAGGGACTAGCGGATATACCAATGAGCAGTTCTTC
>TRBV7-9|TRBJ1-1|TRBD1|many
CASSVRTGANTEAFF
TGTGCCAGCAGCGTGCGGACAGGTGCGAACACTGAAGCTTTCTTT
>TRBV28|TRBJ1-2|TRBD1|many
CASSTGQGDGYTF
TGTGCCAGCAGTACCGGACAGGGGGATGGCTACACCTTC
>TRBV6-1|TRBJ1-5|-|many
CASSDLNSSNQPQHF
TGTGCCAGCAGTGACCTAAATTCTAGCAATCAGCCCCAGCATTTT
>TRBV2|TRBJ2-2|-|-
CASGMGRVMDTGELFF
TGTGCCAGCGGCATGGGGCGGGTGATGGACACCGGGGAGCTGTTTTTT
>TRBV6-9|TRBJ2-3|-|-
CASSSYRVGTQYF
TGTGCCAGCAGTTCCTACAGGGTGGGTACGCAGTATTTT
>TRBV7-9|TRBJ1-2|TRBD1|many
CASSFGQGTNYGYTF
TGTGCCAGCAGCTTTGGACAGGGAACTAACTATGGCTACACCTTC
>TRBV20-1|TRBJ2-7|TRBD2|many
CSATLAGIYEQYF
TGCAGTGCTACACTAGCGGGGATCTACGAGCAGTACTTC
>TRBV7-9|TRBJ1-5|TRBD1|many
CASSMTGNNQPQHF
TGTGCCAGCAGTATGACAGGGAACAATCAGCCCCAGCATTTT
>TRBV19|TRBJ1-1|TRBD1|many
CASSNPGGKTNEAFF
TGTGCCAGTAGTAATCCAGGGGGGAAGACAAATGAAGCTTTCTTT
>TRBV5-1|TRBJ2-1|-|few
CASSGYSYNEQFF
TGCGCCAGCTCCGGGTACTCCTACAATGAGCAGTTCTTC
>TRBV2|TRBJ2-3|-|many
CARPGGPRGTDTQYF
TGTGCCAGGCCCGGCGGCCCGCGGGGCACAGATACGCAGTATTTT
>TRBV20-1|TRBJ2-7|-|many
CSAPGIISSYEQYF
TGCAGTGCCCCCGGGATAATCAGCTCCTACGAGCAGTACTTC
>TRBV24-1|TRBJ1-5|-|many
CATSDRDWPQHF
TGTGCCACCAGTGACCGGGACTGGCCCCAGCATTTT
>TRBV13|TRBJ2-7|TRBD1|many
CASSSGTGVVYEQYF
TGTGCCAGCAGTTCCGGGACAGGGGTGGTCTACGAGCAGTACTTC
>TRBV4-1|TRBJ1-2|-|-
CASSPGHTSGYTF
TGCGCCAGCAGTCCCGGACACACCTCTGGCTACACCTTC
>TRBV7-9|TRBJ2-1|TRBD2|few
CASSALAGVSNEQFF
TGTGCCAGCAGCGCCCTAGCGGGAGTAAGTAATGAGCAGTTCTTC
>TRBV7-2|TRBJ2-7|TRBD1|many
CASSLGGQGAREQYF
TGTGCCAGCAGCTTGGGGGGACAGGGGGCGCGAGAGCAGTACTTC
>TRBV12-5|TRBJ1-2|-|-
CASGLVLDGRHVSNYGYTF
TGTGCTAGTGGTTTGGTACTCGACGGCCGTCATGTATCTAACTATGGCTACACCTTC
>TRBV5-1|TRBJ1-6|TRBD1|few
CASGTGDGNSPLHF
TGCGCCAGCGGGACAGGGGATGGCAATTCACCCCTCCACTTT
>TRBV5-1|TRBJ2-1|-|few
CASSLAGSGVNEQFF
TGCGCCAGCAGCTTGGCGGGGAGTGGGGTTAATGAGCAGTTCTTC
>TRBV10-3|TRBJ1-2|-|many
CAISEILAGDPYGYTF
TGTGCCATCAGTGAGATACTGGCGGGGGACCCATATGGCTACACCTTC
>TRBV24-1|TRBJ2-1|TRBD2|few
CATSDLVAGGEQFF
TGTGCCACCAGTGATTTGGTAGCGGGTGGTGAGCAGTTCTTC
>TRBV2|TRBJ2-7|-|many
CASRLYEQYF
TGTGCCAGTCGACTCTACGAGCAGTACTTC
>TRBV11-2|TRBJ1-1|-|many
CASSLGSPEAFF
TGTGCCAGCAGCTTAGGATCCCCTGAAGCTTTCTTT
>TRBV18|TRBJ1-2|-|-
CASSPVGGDGYTF
TGTGCCAGCTCACCAGTTGGGGGGGATGGCTACACCTTC
>TRBV5-6|TRBJ1-5|-|many
CASSLYVTDSNQPQHF
TGTGCCAGCAGCTTGTATGTGACGGATAGCAATCAGCCCCAGCATTTT
>TRBV6-1|TRBJ2-3|TRBD1|many
CASSLGTGELADTQYF
TGTGCCAGCAGTTTGGGGACAGGGGAACTGGCAGATACGCAGTATTTT
>TRBV7-6|TRBJ1-2|-|many
CASSLEAGQFNYGYTF
TGTGCCAGCAGCCTAGAGGCGGGACAATTCAACTATGGCTACACCTTC
>TRBV18|TRBJ2-5|-|few
CASSPGLPTQYF
TGTGCCAGCTCACCGGGACTCCCTACCCAGTACTTC
>TRBV20-1|TRBJ2-7|TRBD2|few
CSASGRPSYEQYF
TGCAGTGCTAGCGGGAGGCCTTCCTACGAGCAGTACTTC
>TRBV20-1|TRBJ2-7|-|-
CSAMRGGFYEQYF
TGCAGTGCTATGAGGGGCGGATTTTACGAGCAGTACTTC
>TRBV7-9|TRBJ2-1|TRBD2|many
CASSLASGLANNEQFF
TGTGCCAGCAGCTTAGCGTCCGGACTAGCGAACAATGAGCAGTTCTTC
>TRBV12-3/TRBV12-4|TRBJ2-5|-|-
CASRGDTKETQYF
TGTGCCAGCAGAGGGGACACGAAAGAGACCCAGTACTTC
>TRBV6-1|TRBJ2-3|-|many
CASSSMTGGNTDTQYF
TGTGCCAGCAGTTCTATGACAGGTGGTAACACAGATACGCAGTATTTT
>TRBV6-1|TRBJ2-5|-|many
CASSMGRRETQYF
TGTGCCAGCAGTATGGGACGGAGAGAGACCCAGTACTTC
>TRBV19|TRBJ2-1|TRBD2|few
CASSPGLAGRYEQFF
TGTGCCAGTAGTCCAGGACTAGCCGGGAGATATGAGCAGTTCTTC
>TRBV24-1|TRBJ2-3|-|-
CATSDLGWSDTQYF
TGTGCCACCAGTGATTTGGGTTGGTCAGATACGCAGTATTTT
>TRBV7-2|TRBJ2-1|TRBD2|many
CASSRHSGGFYNEQFF
TGTGCCAGCAGCCGCCATAGCGGGGGGTTTTACAATGAGCAGTTCTTC
>TRBV12-3/TRBV12-4|TRBJ2-7|-|many
CASGGEQYF
TGTGCCAGCGGCGGGGAGCAGTACTTC
>TRBV12-3/TRBV12-4|TRBJ1-5|-|many
CASSLPDRQPQHF
TGTGCCAGCAGTTTACCAGACCGTCAGCCCCAGCATTTT
>TRBV9|TRBJ1-2|-|many
CASSVGDGNYGYTF
TGTGCCAGCAGCGTCGGGGACGGAAACTATGGCTACACCTTC
>TRBV5-1|TRBJ1-2|TRBD1|many
CASSLRPPGQGNYGYTF
TGCGCCAGCAGCTTGCGACCACCGGGACAGGGCAACTATGGCTACACCTTC
>TRBV19|TRBJ2-2|TRBD2|few
CASRIKPGLAVSNTGELFF
TGTGCCAGTAGGATCAAACCGGGACTAGCTGTCTCGAACACCGGGGAGCTGTTTTTT
>TRBV24-1|TRBJ2-1|-|-
CASMDSFNEQFF
TGTGCCTCCATGGACAGCTTCAATGAGCAGTTCTTC
>TRBV18|TRBJ2-7|-|many
CASSPPALDYEQYF
TGTGCCAGCTCACCACCCGCCTTGGACTACGAGCAGTACTTC
>TRBV5-8|TRBJ2-5|TRBD2|-
CASSPWGDYQEAQYF
TGTGCCAGCAGCCCATGGGGGGACTACCAAGAGGCCCAGTACTTC
>TRBV7-9|TRBJ2-2|-|many
CASSRGATGTGELFF
TGTGCCAGCAGCCGCGGGGCCACAGGGACCGGGGAGCTGTTTTTT
>TRBV12-3/TRBV12-4|TRBJ1-2|-|-
CASSEPGGLEGYTF
TGTGCCAGCAGCGAACCGGGGGGGCTGGAAGGCTACACCTTC
>TRBV19|TRBJ2-2|TRBD1|few
CASRDVGTGIPGELFF
TGTGCCAGTAGGGATGTCGGGACAGGGATCCCCGGGGAGCTGTTTTTT
>TRBV13|TRBJ1-2|TRBD1|many
CASRPDREYGYTF
TGTGCCAGCAGACCTGACAGGGAATATGGCTACACCTTC
>TRBV2|TRBJ2-7|-|few
CASGGRAFREQYF
TGTGCCAGCGGGGGCAGGGCCTTTCGCGAGCAGTACTTC
>TRBV24-1|TRBJ2-5|-|many
CATQQGAFQETQYF
TGTGCCACCCAACAGGGAGCATTCCAAGAGACCCAGTACTTC
>TRBV2|TRBJ2-7|TRBD2|many
CASNAGLAGSSYEQYF
TGTGCCAGCAACGCAGGACTAGCGGGAAGCTCCTACGAGCAGTACTTC
>TRBV18|TRBJ2-7|-|many
CASSRQGRESLYEQYF
TGTGCCAGCTCACGCCAGGGCCGGGAGTCCCTCTACGAGCAGTACTTC
>TRBV29-1|TRBJ2-5|-|-
CSVVGWTTQETQYF
TGCAGCGTTGTTGGTTGGACTACCCAAGAGACCCAGTACTTC
>TRBV11-2|TRBJ2-1|TRBD2|many
CASSLGTSGIEQFF
TGTGCCAGCAGCTTGGGGACTAGCGGAATCGAGCAGTTCTTC
>TRBV14|TRBJ1-2|-|-
CASASTGFYGYTF
TGTGCCAGCGCGTCCACCGGCTTTTATGGCTACACCTTC
>TRBV4-1|TRBJ1-2|-|few
CASSQAPVEYGYTF
TGCGCCAGCAGCCAAGCCCCCGTAGAATATGGCTACACCTTC